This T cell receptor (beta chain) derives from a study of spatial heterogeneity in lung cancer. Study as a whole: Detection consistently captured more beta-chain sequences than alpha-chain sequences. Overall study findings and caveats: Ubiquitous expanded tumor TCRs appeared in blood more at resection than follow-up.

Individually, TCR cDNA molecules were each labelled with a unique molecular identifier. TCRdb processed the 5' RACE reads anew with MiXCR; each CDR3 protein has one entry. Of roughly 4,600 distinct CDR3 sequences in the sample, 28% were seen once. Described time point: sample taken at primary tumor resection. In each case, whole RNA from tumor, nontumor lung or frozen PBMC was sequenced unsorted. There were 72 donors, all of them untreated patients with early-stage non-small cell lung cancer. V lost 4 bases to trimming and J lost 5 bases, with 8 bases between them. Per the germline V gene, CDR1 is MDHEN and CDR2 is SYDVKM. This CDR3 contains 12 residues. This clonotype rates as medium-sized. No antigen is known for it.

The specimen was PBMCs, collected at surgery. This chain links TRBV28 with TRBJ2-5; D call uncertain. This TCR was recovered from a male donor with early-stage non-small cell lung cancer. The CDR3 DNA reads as TGTGCCAGCAGTTCACTCGGGGAGACCCAGTACTTC. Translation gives CASSSLGETQYF.